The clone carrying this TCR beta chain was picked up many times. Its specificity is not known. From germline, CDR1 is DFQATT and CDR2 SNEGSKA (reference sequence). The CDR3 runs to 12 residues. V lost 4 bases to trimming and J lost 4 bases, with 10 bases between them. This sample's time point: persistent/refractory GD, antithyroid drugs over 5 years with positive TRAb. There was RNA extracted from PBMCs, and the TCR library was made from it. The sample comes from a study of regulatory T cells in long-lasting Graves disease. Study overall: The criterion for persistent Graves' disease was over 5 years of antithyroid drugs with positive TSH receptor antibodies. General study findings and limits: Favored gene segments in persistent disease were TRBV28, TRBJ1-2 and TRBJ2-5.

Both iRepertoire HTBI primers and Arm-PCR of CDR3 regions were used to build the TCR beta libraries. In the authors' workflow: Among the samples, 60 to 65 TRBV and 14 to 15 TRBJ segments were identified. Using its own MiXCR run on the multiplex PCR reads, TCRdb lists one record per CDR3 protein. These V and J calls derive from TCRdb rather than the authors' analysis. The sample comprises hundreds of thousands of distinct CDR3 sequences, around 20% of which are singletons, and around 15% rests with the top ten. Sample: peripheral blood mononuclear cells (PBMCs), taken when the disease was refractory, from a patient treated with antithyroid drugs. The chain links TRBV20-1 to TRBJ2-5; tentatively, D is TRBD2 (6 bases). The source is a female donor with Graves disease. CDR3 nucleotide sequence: TGCAGTGCTACTATGGGGGGAGAGACCCAGTACTTC. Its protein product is CSATMGGETQYF.